The 30 T cell receptor beta chains below all came from one sample that was sequenced in a study of CD8 T cells in Susac syndrome. Reverse transcription of roughly 0.5 to 1 ug RNA was performed with random hexamers. TCRdb reanalysed the immunoSEQ multiplex PCR reads using MiXCR and keeps one entry per CDR3 protein. The sample has about 120,000 distinct CDR3 sequences, approximately 91% seen once. The sample was CD4+ T cells from PBMCs. Receptors originate from a human donor in good health.

This sequence joins TRBV10-3 and TRBJ1-1; no clear D gene. The CDR3 is made up of 11 amino acids. V gave up 11 bases and J gave up 1 base, with 8 bases separating them. Germline CDR1 ENHRY, CDR2 SYGVKD. CDR3 amino acids: CASIENTEAFF. The CDR3, as DNA: TGTGCCTCCATCGAGAACACTGAAGCTTTCTTT.

CDR3 sequence: CASSPPMAGGYTF. DNA for the CDR3: TGTGCCAGCAGCCCCCCTATGGCGGGTGGCTACACCTTC. This sequence joins TRBV7-9 and TRBJ1-2, with D uncertain. Germline CDR1 is SEHNR and CDR2 is FQNEAQ (reference sequence). This CDR3 has 13 residues. V was cut by 5 bases and J by 7 bases, with 14 bases left in between.

The rearrangement uses TRBV20-1 and TRBJ2-7; TRBD1 agrees at 8 bases. The CDR3 has 14 amino acids. V was pared by 7 bases and J by 0 bases, with 8 bases of the junction left unmatched. Germline CDR1 reads DFQATT; CDR2 reads SNEGSKA (reference sequence). The CDR3 DNA sequence: TGCAGTGGGATGGGACAGGTCCCCTCCTACGAGCAGTACTTC. Translated, it gives CSGMGQVPSYEQYF.

The chain couples TRBV5-6 to TRBJ1-3; D call uncertain. Germline V CDR1 and CDR2: SGHDT, YYEEEE. The CDR3 is 17 amino acids. Trimming took off 0 bases at V and 0 bases at J, with 13 bases between the two ends. This chain's CDR3 is CASSLGASHDSGNTIYF. CDR3 nucleotides: TGTGCCAGCAGCTTGGGGGCGTCTCACGACTCTGGAAACACCATATATTTT.

The V gene is TRBV11-1, the J gene TRBJ1-1, with 9 bases lining up with TRBD1. Germline V gives CDR1 SGHAT, CDR2 FQDESV (reference sequence). The CDR3 consists of 13 residues. The ends lost 5 bases at V and 8 bases at J; junction bases unmatched: 6. CDR3 residues: CASSRGTGTEAFF. CDR3 in DNA: TGTGCCAGCAGCCGAGGGACAGGGACCGAAGCTTTCTTT.

CDR3 sequence (DNA): TGTGCCAGCAGCTCTGGGACGGAAGCCAATCAGCCCCAGCATTTT. As protein: CASSSGTEANQPQHF. The V and J genes are TRBV7-9 and TRBJ1-5, with D possibly TRBD1 on 5 matching bases. V was shortened by 4 bases and J by 3 bases, with 13 bases between the two germline ends. The CDR3 runs 15 residues. CDR1 is SEHNR, CDR2 FQNEAQ, per germline (reference sequence).

The CDR3 here is CASSTGDTLAKNIQYF. CDR3 DNA sequence: TGCGCCAGCAGCACCGGGGACACGCTAGCCAAAAACATTCAGTACTTC. The rearrangement uses TRBV5-1 and TRBJ2-4; maybe TRBD1 (6 bases). The CDR3 has 16 amino acids. V lost 4 bases to trimming and J lost 0 bases, with 14 bases between them. Per the germline V gene, CDR1 is SGHRS and CDR2 is YFSETQ.

This clonotype was detected a few times. The chain employs TRBV29-1 and TRBJ2-7; 7 bases line up with TRBD1. Trimming cost V 6 bases and J 7 bases; bases outside gene matches: 9. Germline V gene lookup returns CDR1 SQVTM and CDR2 ANQGSEA. This CDR3 contains 12 residues. The CDR3 loop is CSVRTGPLEQYF. The CDR3 bases are TGCAGCGTGCGGACAGGACCCCTTGAGCAGTACTTC.

This clonotype is a singleton in its sample. The chain has TRBV7-2 and TRBJ2-7, with 9 bases lining up with TRBD2. CDR1 SGHTA and CDR2 FQGNSA come from the germline V gene. The CDR3 runs 16 residues. The J segment lost 2 bases and the V segment lost 4 bases, leaving 9 bases of the junction unmatched. The CDR3 spells CASSYLTRGGAYEQYF. In nucleotides, the CDR3 is TGTGCCAGCAGCTACCTTACCCGCGGGGGGGCCTACGAGCAGTACTTC.

V and J are TRBV20-1 and TRBJ1-4; maybe TRBD1 (5 bases). Deletions cut 0 bases from V and 4 bases from J, with 12 bases between. Germline CDR1 DFQATT, CDR2 SNEGSKA (reference sequence). The CDR3 runs 15 residues. This CDR3 is CSARDPGRVNEKLFF. CDR3 sequence (DNA): TGCAGTGCTAGAGATCCTGGCAGGGTTAATGAAAAACTGTTTTTT.

V and J are TRBV29-1 and TRBJ1-2, with TRBD1 matching 7 bases. The CDR3 has 14 residues. Germline V gene sequence: CDR1 SQVTM, CDR2 ANQGSEA. The trim removed 7 bases at V and 3 bases at J, leaving 11 bases unmatched. Here the CDR3 reads CSGITGETYYGYTF. The CDR3 region has the DNA TGCAGCGGAATAACAGGGGAGACTTACTATGGCTACACCTTC.

The CDR3 loop reads CASSQDPTRLAGGRVETQYF. CDR3 nucleotides: TGTGCCAGCAGCCAAGACCCCACGCGGCTCGCAGGGGGCAGGGTGGAGACCCAGTACTTC. V usage is TRBV4-2 and J usage is TRBJ2-5; 8 bases agree with TRBD1. The CDR3 spans 20 residues. The germline gives CDR1 LGHNA, CDR2 YNFKEQ. V was pared by 0 bases and J by 5 bases, with 20 bases of the junction left unmatched.

The chain combines TRBV11-2 with TRBJ1-5; D is undetermined. Germline CDR1 SGHAT, CDR2 FQNNGV. V was clipped by 3 bases and J by 4 bases, with 13 bases between them. CDR3 length: 15 amino acids. Here the CDR3 DNA reads TGTGCCAGCAGCTTGCAGAGCGGAGGTAATCAGCCCCAGCATTTT. This codes for CASSLQSGGNQPQHF.

The CDR3 sequence is CSAPRQETQYF. CDR3 coding DNA: TGCAGTGCTCCCCGTCAAGAGACCCAGTACTTC. V usage is TRBV20-1 and J usage is TRBJ2-5; D remains ambiguous. The germline V gene has CDR1 DFQATT and CDR2 SNEGSKA (reference sequence). Trimming removed 5 bases from V and 2 bases from J, with 6 bases in between. This CDR3 comprises 11 residues.

The V gene is TRBV2, the J gene TRBJ2-2, with D hard to call. This CDR3 region has 14 residues. Trimming took 6 bases from V and 5 from J, leaving 13 bases between them. Germline CDR1 and CDR2: SNHLY and FYNNEI. Written as DNA, the CDR3 is TGTGCCAGCAGCCCCGGCCGGTCTACCGGGGAGCTGTTTTTT. Translation: CASSPGRSTGELFF.

This clonotype was observed once. The rearrangement uses TRBV29-1 and TRBJ2-6; TRBD1 might be the D (5 bases). This CDR3 has 14 amino acids. Germline V gene sequence: CDR1 SQVTM, CDR2 ANQGSEA. Trimming removed 6 bases from V and 0 bases from J, with 9 bases in between. The CDR3 coding sequence is TGCAGCGTCAGACAGAACTCTGGGGCCAACGTCCTGACTTTC. Translating gives CSVRQNSGANVLTF. The whole variable domain, filled in from reference TRBV29-1 and TRBJ2-6, reads SAVISQKPSRDICQRGTSLTIQCQVDSQVTMMFWYRQQPGQSLTLIATANQGSEATYESGFVIDKFPISRPNLTFSTLTVSNMSPEDSSIYLCSVRQNSGANVLTFGAGSRLTVL.

This clonotype has only one observation. CDR3 in amino acids: CASSYQGGNQPQHF. The CDR3 DNA sequence: TGTGCCAGCAGTTACCAGGGAGGGAACCAGCCCCAGCATTTT. The rearrangement uses TRBV6-5 and TRBJ1-5; D may be TRBD1 (5 bases). Between the trimmed V and J ends, which lost 2 bases and 7 bases, there was a span of 12 bases. The CDR3 is 14 residues long. CDR1 MNHEY and CDR2 SVGAGI come from the germline V gene.

V usage is TRBV13 and J usage is TRBJ2-3; the match to TRBD2 covers 9 bases. Germline V gives CDR1 PRHDT, CDR2 FYEKMQ (reference sequence). V trimming: 4 bases; J trimming: 0 bases; junction bases outside the gene matches: 5. The CDR3 runs 16 residues. CDR3: CASSCLAGTSTDTQYF. The CDR3 DNA reads as TGTGCCAGCAGCTGTCTAGCGGGGACGAGCACAGATACGCAGTATTTT.

The rearrangement uses TRBV12-5 and TRBJ1-1, with D uncertain. The CDR3 consists of 15 residues. The germline CDR1 and CDR2 sequences are LGHNT and FRNRAP. V lost 4 bases and J lost 4, with 16 bases in between. The CDR3 loop is CASGSYAGVSTEAFF. The CDR3 DNA sequence: TGTGCTAGTGGTTCCTATGCCGGGGTGAGCACTGAAGCTTTCTTT.

The chain couples TRBV12-3 or TRBV12-4 to TRBJ2-1; possible D gene TRBD2, 6 bases. The CDR3 extends over 14 amino acids. V was clipped by 5 bases and J by 7 bases, with 15 bases between them. The chain's CDR3 is CASSRLAGPNEQFF. The CDR3 DNA reads TGTGCCAGCAGTCGTCTCGCGGGACCGAATGAGCAGTTCTTC.

The chain couples TRBV7-2 to TRBJ2-1, with TRBD2 as a possible D gene (5 bases). There are 16 residues in the CDR3. Trimming took off 0 bases at V and 2 bases at J, with 11 bases between the two ends. Germline CDR1 is SGHTA and CDR2 is FQGNSA. CDR3 residues: CASSLAFLATYNEQFF. CDR3 coding DNA: TGTGCCAGCAGCTTAGCGTTCCTAGCCACCTACAATGAGCAGTTCTTC.

This chain joins TRBV7-2 and TRBJ1-2; TRBD1 aligns across 10 bases. The CDR3 runs 14 residues. Per the germline V gene, CDR1 is SGHTA and CDR2 is FQGNSA. The J segment lost 4 bases and the V segment lost 7 bases, leaving 6 bases of the junction unmatched. The CDR3 region has the DNA TGTGCCAGCACTCGACAGGGGGCCTTCTATGGCTACACCTTC. Protein product: CASTRQGAFYGYTF. The whole variable domain, filled in from reference TRBV7-2 and TRBJ1-2, reads GAGVSQSPSNKVTEKGKDVELRCDPISGHTALYWYRQSLGQGLEFLIYFQGNSAPDKSGLPSDRFSAERTGGSVSTLTIQRTQQEDSAVYLCASTRQGAFYGYTFGSGTRLTVV.

This chain joins TRBV5-1 and TRBJ2-7; TRBD2 matches 11 bases. V lost 3 bases, J lost 7 bases, and 6 bases stayed unmatched. Per the germline V gene, CDR1 is SGHRS and CDR2 is YFSETQ. The CDR3 spans 14 residues. The CDR3 reads CASSSTSGVPEQYF. For the CDR3, the DNA is TGCGCCAGCAGCTCGACTAGCGGGGTCCCGGAGCAGTACTTC. Complete variable domain (other parts from reference TRBV5-1 and TRBJ2-7): KAGVTQTPRYLIKTRGQQVTLSCSPISGHRSVSWYQQTPGQGLQFLFEYFSETQRNKGNFPGRFSGRQFSNSRSEMNVSTLELGDSALYLCASSSTSGVPEQYFGPGTRLTVT.

This clonotype was recorded once. This chain uses TRBV25-1 with TRBJ1-2, with TRBD1 as a possible D gene (5 bases). Trimming shortened V by 3 bases and J by 5 bases, and 22 bases separated the two germline ends. The CDR3 spans 17 residues. CDR1 is MGHDK, CDR2 SYGVNS, per germline. The CDR3 loop is CASSEGGGSLGGYGYTF. CDR3 DNA: TGTGCCAGCAGTGAGGGGGGAGGTAGCCTCGGTGGATATGGCTACACCTTC.

This chain uses TRBV6-1 with TRBJ2-3; 7 bases match TRBD1. The CDR3 length is 16 residues. Germline V CDR1 and CDR2: MNHNS, SASEGT. V gave up 3 bases and J gave up 0 bases; unmatched junction bases: 6. The CDR3 DNA is TGTGCCAGCAGTGACCGCGAGGGGGCTAGCACAGATACGCAGTATTTT. The encoded protein is CASSDREGASTDTQYF.

The chain links TRBV6-1 to TRBJ2-5, with D perhaps given as TRBD1 or TRBD2 (5 bases each). Trimming stripped 3 bases from V and 3 bases from J, with 11 bases between. Germline V lookup: CDR1 MNHNS, CDR2 SASEGT. The CDR3 spans 14 residues. CDR3 coding DNA: TGTGCCAGCAGTGACACCGGGACGGAAGAGACCCAGTACTTC. Protein: CASSDTGTEETQYF.

V and J are TRBV27 and TRBJ1-1, with a weak D call TRBD1 (5 bases). Trimming left V 5 bases short and J 7 bases short, with 17 bases between. There are 14 residues in the CDR3. Germline V lookup: CDR1 MNHEY, CDR2 SMNVEV (reference sequence). CDR3 in DNA: TGTGCCAGCAGTCCCCGGGTCAGGGACGTTGAAGCTTTCTTT. It translates to CASSPRVRDVEAFF.

This sequence joins TRBV14 and TRBJ2-7, with 10 bases fitting TRBD2. This CDR3 is 15 amino acids long. Germline CDR1 is SGHDN and CDR2 is FVKESK. With 5 bases clipped from V and 1 base from J, the junction kept 5 bases outside the gene matches. The CDR3 DNA sequence: TGTGCCAGCAGCTACACTAGCGGGAAATCCTACGAGCAGTACTTC. This encodes CASSYTSGKSYEQYF. The full variable domain, rest sourced from reference TRBV14 and TRBJ2-7, is EAGVTQFPSHSVIEKGQTVTLRCDPISGHDNLYWYRRVMGKEIKFLLHFVKESKQDESGMPNNRFLAERTGGTYSTLKVQPAELEDSGVYFCASSYTSGKSYEQYFGPGTRLTVT.

The gene calls are TRBV6-1 and TRBJ2-7, with D perhaps TRBD2 (5 bases). Trimming shortened V by 3 bases and J by 2 bases, and 11 bases separated the two germline ends. Germline CDR1 is MNHNS and CDR2 is SASEGT. This CDR3 spans 14 amino acids. CDR3 sequence (DNA): TGTGCCAGCAGTGAGGGCGGGCAGGCCTACGAGCAGTACTTC. Protein product: CASSEGGQAYEQYF.

This chain joins TRBV29-1 and TRBJ1-1; 9 bases map to TRBD1. The J segment lost 1 base and the V segment lost 6 bases, leaving 6 bases of the junction unmatched. The germline gives CDR1 SQVTM, CDR2 ANQGSEA. This CDR3 comprises 14 residues. The CDR3 DNA reads TGCAGCGTGGACCGGGGACAGGGGAACACTGAAGCTTTCTTT. Its translation is CSVDRGQGNTEAFF.